This paragraph reports one T cell receptor beta chain. Everyone who gave samples was a healthy Caucasian. One entry per CDR3 protein, called by TCRdb with MiXCR from the 5' RACE reads. In the table there are 200,000 to 250,000 distinct CDR3 sequences, approximately 7% of which are singletons. This sample was included in a study of identical twins. The germline V gene has CDR1 SGHVS and CDR2 FNYEAQ. Trimming at V came to 4 bases and at J to 7 bases, leaving 4 bases not matched to a gene. The CDR3 extends over 14 amino acids. The sample was also reused in another study, on yellow fever vaccine responses in identical twins.

The clonotype originates from a woman in her late teens or twenties in good health. Sequenced: memory (CD45RO+) T cells sorted from blood. The chain couples TRBV7-6 to TRBJ2-1, with 10 bases aligning to TRBD2. The CDR3 region has the DNA TGTGCCAGCAGCTCAGCGGGAGGGCCTAATGAGCAGTTCTTC. Translating gives CASSSAGGPNEQFF. Full variable domain (remainder filled in from reference TRBV7-6 and TRBJ2-1): GAGVSQSPRYKVTKRGQDVALRCDPISGHVSLYWYRQALGQGPEFLTYFNYEAQQDKSGLPNDRFSAERPEGSISTLTIQRTEQRDSAMYRCASSSAGGPNEQFFGPGTRLTVL.